The 15 T cell receptor beta chains given below trace back to one sample, sequenced in a study of T cell changes during pregnancy in multiple sclerosis. The table came from immunoSEQ multiplex PCR; TCRdb's copy has only in-frame clones and leaves some out. The sample yields 110,000 or so clones, 80% to 95% seen once. The specimen was peripheral blood, collected before pregnancy. The receptors originated from a female donor with multiple sclerosis, enrolled in a pregnancy study.

The chain couples TRBV6-5 to TRBJ2-7; D remains ambiguous. This CDR3 is built from 14 residues. V lost 0 bases to trimming and J lost 2 bases, with 8 bases between them. From germline, CDR1 is MNHEY and CDR2 SVGAGI. CDR3 nucleotides: TGTGCCAGCAGTTACTCGTTAGCTACCTACGAGCAGTACTTC. The encoded protein is CASSYSLATYEQYF.

For the CDR3, the DNA is TGTGCCAGCAGAGCGGGGGTGAGCTCCTACAATGAGCAGTTCTTC. Its translation is CASRAGVSSYNEQFF. The J gene is TRBJ2-1, the V gene TRBV6-5, with TRBD2 matching over 8 bases. CDR1 and CDR2 from the germline V gene are MNHEY and SVGAGI. Germline trimming cut 6 bases from V and 0 bases from J; bases unmatched to any gene: 4. The CDR3 is made up of 15 amino acids.

This clone showed up just once. This chain uses TRBV27 with TRBJ1-1; 7 bases line up with TRBD1. The CDR3 contains 15 residues. CDR1 is MNHEY, CDR2 SMNVEV, per germline (reference sequence). Trimming at V came to 0 bases and at J to 4 bases, leaving 5 bases not matched to a gene. The CDR3 sequence: CASSLSRAGGTEAFF. Here the CDR3 DNA reads TGTGCCAGCAGTTTATCGAGGGCAGGGGGCACTGAAGCTTTCTTT.

The V and J genes are TRBV9 and TRBJ2-1; TRBD2 matches 8 bases. Unmatched junction bases numbered 3, after V lost 3 bases and J lost 4 bases. Germline V gene data show CDR1 as SGDLS and CDR2 as YYNGEE. The CDR3 length is 14 residues. CDR3 in amino acids: CASSATSEYNEQFF. The CDR3 nucleotides are TGTGCCAGCAGCGCGACTAGCGAGTACAATGAGCAGTTCTTC. The full variable domain, with the rest looked up from reference TRBV9 and TRBJ2-1, is DSGVTQTPKHLITATGQRVTLRCSPRSGDLSVYWYQQSLDQGLQFLIQYYNGEERAKGNILERFSAQQFPDLHSELNLSSLELGDSALYFCASSATSEYNEQFFGPGTRLTVL.

The chain links TRBV5-3 to TRBJ2-3; 7 nucleotides match TRBD1. TRBV5-3 is given ORF status, its function remaining uncertain. With V trimmed by 1 base and J by 1 base, 3 bases remained unmatched. The CDR3 runs 15 residues. The CDR3 is CARSLTGVGTDTQYF. For the CDR3, the DNA is TGTGCCAGAAGCTTGACAGGGGTCGGCACAGATACGCAGTATTTT.

The chain carries TRBV9 and TRBJ2-1; 8 bases map to TRBD2. From germline, CDR1 is SGDLS and CDR2 YYNGEE. The CDR3 spans 15 residues. The V segment lost 0 bases and the J segment 7 bases; nucleotides outside the gene matches: 6. The DNA of the CDR3 is TGTGCCAGCAGCGTAGACGGGAGGGTAGGGAATGAGCAGTTCTTC. Translation gives CASSVDGRVGNEQFF.

The chain has TRBV19 and TRBJ1-5; the D gene is possibly TRBD1 (6 bases). The CDR3 covers 15 residues. V gave up 1 base and J gave up 3 bases, with 10 bases separating them. CDR1 LNHDA and CDR2 SQIVND come from the germline V gene (reference sequence). The CDR3 spells CASSIGTGNNQPQHF. CDR3 nucleotide sequence: TGTGCCAGTAGTATAGGTACAGGGAACAATCAGCCCCAGCATTTT.

The V call is TRBV29-1, the J call TRBJ2-1, with 9 bases identical to TRBD1. V trimming: 0 bases; J trimming: 8 bases; junction bases outside the gene matches: 5. CDR1 is SQVTM, CDR2 ANQGSEA, per germline. The CDR3 has 14 residues. The CDR3 loop is CSVEDQGQGYEQFF. The CDR3, as DNA: TGCAGCGTTGAAGATCAGGGACAGGGCTATGAGCAGTTCTTC.

The V call is TRBV19, the J call TRBJ2-2; 7 bases map to TRBD1. Germline V gene sequence: CDR1 LNHDA, CDR2 SQIVND (reference sequence). The CDR3 is made up of 16 amino acids. The V and J ends lost 1 base and 5 bases, in that order; junction bases with no gene match: 7. CDR3 residues: CASSIAQGFATGELFF. CDR3 nucleotides: TGTGCCAGTAGTATAGCACAGGGGTTTGCGACCGGGGAGCTGTTTTTT. The full variable domain, rest sourced from reference TRBV19 and TRBJ2-2, is DGGITQSPKYLFRKEGQNVTLSCEQNLNHDAMYWYRQDPGQGLRLIYYSQIVNDFQKGDIAEGYSVSREKKESFPLTVTSAQKNPTAFYLCASSIAQGFATGELFFGEGSRLTVL.

The V and J genes are TRBV5-6 and TRBJ1-2; tentative D call: TRBD1 (5 bases). This CDR3 has 13 amino acids. CDR1 SGHDT and CDR2 YYEEEE come from the germline V gene. The V end lost 2 bases, the J end lost 8 bases, and 13 bases lay between the germline ends. The CDR3 DNA follows: TGTGCCAGCAGCTTCCCCCAGGGTGGGGGCTACACCTTC. It yields the protein CASSFPQGGGYTF.

The V call is TRBV11-2, the J call TRBJ2-3; 7 nucleotides agree with TRBD1. The CDR3 has 14 amino acids. The junction had 6 bases not matched to a gene; V was cut back by 7 bases and J by 2 bases. CDR1 SGHAT and CDR2 FQNNGV come from the germline V gene. The CDR3 is CASNKGASTDTQYF. The CDR3 DNA reads TGTGCCAGCAACAAGGGGGCCTCCACAGATACGCAGTATTTT.

The V gene is TRBV30, the J gene TRBJ2-2; weak D call: TRBD2 (5 bases). CDR3 length: 13 amino acids. Germline values: CDR1 GTSNPN, CDR2 SVGIG (reference sequence). With 0 bases removed from V and 4 bases from J, the gap between germline ends came to 6 bases. The CDR3 spells CAWSVLGTGELFF. CDR3 coding DNA: TGTGCCTGGAGTGTACTAGGCACCGGGGAGCTGTTTTTT.

This sequence joins TRBV4-2 and TRBJ1-4; possibly TRBD1 for D (5 bases). This CDR3 region has 13 residues. With 0 bases removed from V and 13 bases from J, the gap between germline ends came to 12 bases. CDR1 LGHNA and CDR2 YNFKEQ come from the germline V gene. CDR3 sequence (DNA): TGTGCCAGCAGCCAAGACCTTCAGGGAGGACTGTTTTTT. It specifies CASSQDLQGGLFF.

This clone was observed a single time. The rearrangement links TRBV4-2 to TRBJ1-1; 12 bases map to TRBD1. This CDR3 spans 17 amino acids. The ends lost 4 bases at V and 2 bases at J; junction bases unmatched: 8. Germline assignment: CDR1 LGHNA and CDR2 YNFKEQ. This CDR3 is CASSPFSGTGGNTEAFF. The DNA for the CDR3 is TGTGCCAGCAGCCCCTTCTCCGGGACAGGGGGCAACACTGAAGCTTTCTTT.

This rearrangement joins TRBV30 to TRBJ1-1, with D uncertain. CDR3 length equals 13 residues. The V end lost 5 bases, the J end lost 7 bases, and 17 bases lay between the germline ends. Germline V CDR1 and CDR2: GTSNPN, SVGIG (reference sequence). This CDR3 reads CAWVGFPRGEAFF. The CDR3 coding sequence is TGTGCCTGGGTCGGATTTCCTAGAGGTGAAGCTTTCTTT.